This is a list of T cell receptor beta chains from one sample in a study of blood T cell repertoires in COVID-19. The method was immunoSEQ multiplex PCR; TCRdb's version includes in-frame clones alone and lacks a portion of them. This table has approximately 320,000 clones, about 82% appearing once. The sequencing input was peripheral blood. These receptors were collected from a human donor in a cohort sampled during active COVID-19. Each CDR3 is given with its conserved first and last residue. The D gene is left open where the match is weak. Clone size appears in some rows only: once, few, many, or a class for an expanded clone.

clone_size v_call d_call cdr3_aa
NA TRBV7-9 NA CASSLGPVISYNEQFF
NA TRBV18 TRBD1 CASSQGARTEAFF
NA TRBV7-9 NA CASSLVEYEQYF
NA TRBV24-1 TRBD1 CATSEPGQGYNIGTGELFF
few TRBV30 NA CAWSVRQEAPGYTF
NA TRBV19 NA CASRSLRGASMNYGYTF
NA TRBV27 NA CASSLRSGGWHLNEKLFF
few TRBV3-1/TRBV3-2 TRBD1 CASSQANRGAFF
NA TRBV5-5 NA CASSSFKGWNTEAFF
NA TRBV6-5 TRBD1 CASSYSRTGTPYEQYF
NA TRBV29-1 NA CSVRSGVSYEQYF
NA TRBV6-5 NA CASSYVGGKPLDEQFF
once TRBV5-6 NA CASSRLDTQYF
NA TRBV28 TRBD1 CASRQGRTEAFF
once TRBV10-1 TRBD2 CAFPASGGKGEQFF
NA TRBV6-5 TRBD1 CASSYFGQGTNTEAFF
once TRBV6-4 NA CASSGAHSSYYGYTF
NA TRBV18 TRBD1 CASSPGQGFYEQYF
NA TRBV11-2 NA CASRSTGSDTQYF
NA TRBV5-1 TRBD1 CASSSTTGSGYTF
NA TRBV15 TRBD1 CATSTGTGNNSPLHF
once TRBV7-2 NA CASSLGGYLTNYGYTF
NA TRBV24-1 NA CATSGGSYNEQFF
NA TRBV2 NA CASSGGHNEQFF
NA TRBV9 NA CASSVGRNRPYNEQFF
NA TRBV11-2 TRBD1 CASSLGQGALSYYGYTF
NA TRBV13 TRBD1 CASSLTLTGAREKLFF
NA TRBV7-9 TRBD2 CASSSRAPGGETQYF
NA TRBV3-1/TRBV3-2 NA CASSPRLYNYGYTF
few TRBV12-3/TRBV12-4 NA CASSLIGETQYF
NA TRBV10-3 TRBD1 CAIRDRDPSVGAGELFF
NA TRBV24-1 TRBD1 CATSGTGRGAYSNQPQHF
NA TRBV4-1 NA CASSQGYGGAGTGELFF